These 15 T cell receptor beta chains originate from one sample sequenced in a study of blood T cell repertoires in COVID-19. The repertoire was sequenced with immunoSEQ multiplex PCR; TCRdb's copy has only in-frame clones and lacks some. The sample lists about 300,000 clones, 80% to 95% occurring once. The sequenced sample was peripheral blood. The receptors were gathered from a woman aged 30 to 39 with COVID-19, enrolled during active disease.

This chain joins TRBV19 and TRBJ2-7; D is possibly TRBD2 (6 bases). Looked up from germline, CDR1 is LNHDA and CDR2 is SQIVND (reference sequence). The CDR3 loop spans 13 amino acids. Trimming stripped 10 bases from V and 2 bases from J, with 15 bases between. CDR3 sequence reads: CATTGRTTYEQYF. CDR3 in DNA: TGTGCCACCACTGGGAGGACTACCTACGAGCAGTACTTC. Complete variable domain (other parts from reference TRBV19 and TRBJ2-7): DGGITQSPKYLFRKEGQNVTLSCEQNLNHDAMYWYRQDPGQGLRLIYYSQIVNDFQKGDIAEGYSVSREKKESFPLTVTSAQKNPTAFYLCATTGRTTYEQYFGPGTRLTVT.

As DNA, the CDR3 is TGTGCCACCAGTGCCGTCGCCGGGACAGAGGGCACAGATACGCAGTATTTT. Translated: CATSAVAGTEGTDTQYF. The gene calls are TRBV24-1 and TRBJ2-3, with 7 bases lining up with TRBD1. V was pared by 5 bases and J by 1 base, with 11 bases of the junction left unmatched. From germline, CDR1 is KGHDR and CDR2 SFDVKD. The CDR3 totals 17 residues.

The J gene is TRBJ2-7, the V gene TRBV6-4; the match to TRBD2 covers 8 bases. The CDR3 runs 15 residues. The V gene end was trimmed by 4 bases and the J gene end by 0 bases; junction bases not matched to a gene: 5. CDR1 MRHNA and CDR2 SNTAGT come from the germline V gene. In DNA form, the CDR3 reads TGTGCCAGCAGTGTCGAGCGGGGGAACTCCTACGAGCAGTACTTC. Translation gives CASSVERGNSYEQYF.

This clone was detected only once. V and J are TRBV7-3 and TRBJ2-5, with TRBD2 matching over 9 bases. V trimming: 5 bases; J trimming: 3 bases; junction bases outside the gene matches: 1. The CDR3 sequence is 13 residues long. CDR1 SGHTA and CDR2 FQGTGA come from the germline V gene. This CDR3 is CASSPSGKETQYF. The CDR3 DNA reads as TGTGCCAGCAGCCCTAGCGGGAAAGAGACCCAGTACTTC. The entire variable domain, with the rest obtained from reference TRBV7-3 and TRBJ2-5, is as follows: GAGVSQTPSNKVTEKGKYVELRCDPISGHTALYWYRQSLGQGPEFLIYFQGTGAADDSGLPNDRFFAVRPEGSVSTLKIQRTERGDSAVYLCASSPSGKETQYFGPGTRLLVL.

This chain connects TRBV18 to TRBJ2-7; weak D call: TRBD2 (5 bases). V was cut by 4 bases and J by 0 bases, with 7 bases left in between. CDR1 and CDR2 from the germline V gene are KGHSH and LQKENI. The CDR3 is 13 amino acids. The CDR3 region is CASSLRGSYEQYF. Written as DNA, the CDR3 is TGTGCCAGCTCACTTCGGGGCTCCTACGAGCAGTACTTC.

This CDR3 is CASDPDSGSAYNEQFF. The CDR3 DNA sequence: TGTGCCAGTGATCCTGATAGCGGGAGCGCCTACAATGAGCAGTTCTTC. This chain connects TRBV2 to TRBJ2-1, with 9 positions matching TRBD2. The CDR3 is 16 amino acids. Germline V lookup: CDR1 SNHLY, CDR2 FYNNEI. V was pared by 9 bases and J by 2 bases, with 11 bases of the junction left unmatched.

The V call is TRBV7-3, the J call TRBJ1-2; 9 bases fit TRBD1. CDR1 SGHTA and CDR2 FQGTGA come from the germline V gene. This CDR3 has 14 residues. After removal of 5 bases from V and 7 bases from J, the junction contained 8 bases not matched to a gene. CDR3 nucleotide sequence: TGTGCCAGCAGCCCAAACAGGGGGCAAGGTGGCTACACCTTC. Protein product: CASSPNRGQGGYTF. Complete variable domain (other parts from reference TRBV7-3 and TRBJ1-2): GAGVSQTPSNKVTEKGKYVELRCDPISGHTALYWYRQSLGQGPEFLIYFQGTGAADDSGLPNDRFFAVRPEGSVSTLKIQRTERGDSAVYLCASSPNRGQGGYTFGSGTRLTVV.

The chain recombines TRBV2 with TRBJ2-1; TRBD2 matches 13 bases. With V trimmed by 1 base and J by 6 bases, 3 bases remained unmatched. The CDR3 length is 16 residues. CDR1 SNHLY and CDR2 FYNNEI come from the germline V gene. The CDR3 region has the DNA TGTGCCAGCAGTGAAGGAGGACTAGCGGGAGCCAATGAGCAGTTCTTC. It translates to CASSEGGLAGANEQFF.

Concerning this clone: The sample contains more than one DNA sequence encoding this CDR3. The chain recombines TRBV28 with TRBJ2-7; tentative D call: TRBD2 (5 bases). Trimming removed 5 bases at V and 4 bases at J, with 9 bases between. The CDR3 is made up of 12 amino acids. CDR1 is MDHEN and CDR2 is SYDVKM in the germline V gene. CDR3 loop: CASSPRGYEQYF. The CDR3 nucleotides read TGTGCCAGCAGTCCCCGAGGGTACGAGCAGTACTTC.

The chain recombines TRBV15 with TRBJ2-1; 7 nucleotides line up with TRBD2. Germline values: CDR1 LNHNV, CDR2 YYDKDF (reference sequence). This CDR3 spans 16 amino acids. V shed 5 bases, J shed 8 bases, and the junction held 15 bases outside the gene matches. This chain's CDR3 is CATSDEAGPEGHEQFF. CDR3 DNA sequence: TGTGCCACCAGCGACGAAGCGGGACCAGAAGGGCATGAGCAGTTCTTC.

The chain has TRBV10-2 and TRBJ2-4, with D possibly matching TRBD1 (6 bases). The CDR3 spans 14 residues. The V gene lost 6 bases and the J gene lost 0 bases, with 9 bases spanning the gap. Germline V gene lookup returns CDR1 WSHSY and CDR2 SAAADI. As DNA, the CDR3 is TGCGCCAGCAGGGACAGATTAGCCAAAAACATTCAGTACTTC. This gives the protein CASRDRLAKNIQYF.

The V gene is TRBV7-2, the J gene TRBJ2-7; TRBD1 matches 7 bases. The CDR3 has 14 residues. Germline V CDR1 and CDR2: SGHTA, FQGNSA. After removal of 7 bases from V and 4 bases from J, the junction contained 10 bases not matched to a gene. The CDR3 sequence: CASTKGGQRYEQYF. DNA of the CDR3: TGTGCCAGCACCAAAGGGGGACAGAGGTACGAGCAGTACTTC.

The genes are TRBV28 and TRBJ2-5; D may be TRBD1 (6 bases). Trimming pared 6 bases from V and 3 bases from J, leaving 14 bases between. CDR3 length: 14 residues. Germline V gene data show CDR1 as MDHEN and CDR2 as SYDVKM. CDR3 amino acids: CASRSTGPKETQYF. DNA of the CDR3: TGTGCCAGCAGGTCTACAGGGCCTAAAGAGACCCAGTACTTC.

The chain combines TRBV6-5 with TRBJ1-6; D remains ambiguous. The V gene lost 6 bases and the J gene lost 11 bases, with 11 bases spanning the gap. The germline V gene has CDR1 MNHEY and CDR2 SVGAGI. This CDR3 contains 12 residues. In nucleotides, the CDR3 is TGTGCCAGCAGACAAATTCAAACACCCCTCCACTTT. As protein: CASRQIQTPLHF.

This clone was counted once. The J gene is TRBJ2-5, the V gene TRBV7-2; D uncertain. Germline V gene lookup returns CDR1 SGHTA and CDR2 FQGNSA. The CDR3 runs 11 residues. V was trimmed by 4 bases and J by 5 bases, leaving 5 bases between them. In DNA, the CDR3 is TGTGCCAGCAGCTCTCGGGAGACCCAGTACTTC. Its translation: CASSSRETQYF.